This entry lists 9 T cell receptor beta chains sequenced from one sample in a study of regulatory T cells in long-lasting Graves disease. Specified time point: newly diagnosed GD, antithyroid drugs for less than 3 months. Scientists built the TCR library using RNA that was extracted from PBMCs. To make TCR beta libraries, researchers used iRepertoire HTBI primers and Arm-PCR of CDR3 regions. A single record per CDR3 protein comes from TCRdb applying MiXCR to the multiplex PCR reads. The sample shows 350,000 to 500,000 distinct CDR3 sequences, roughly 15% of them seen only once. These records were also assigned to another study, of T cells in Graves' hyperthyroidism and ophthalmopathy.

This sample comprised peripheral blood mononuclear cells (PBMCs), obtained at new diagnosis, from a patient treated with antithyroid drugs. The receptors were gathered from a woman aged 25-40 years with Graves disease.

The V and J genes are TRBV19 and TRBJ2-2; 12 bases match TRBD1. CDR3 length equals 16 residues. CDR1 is LNHDA, CDR2 SQIVND, per germline (reference sequence). The junction had 9 bases not matched to a gene; V was cut back by 9 bases and J by 4 bases. The CDR3 spells CASRDRGRVGTGELFF. The CDR3 coding sequence is TGTGCCAGCCGGGACAGGGGGCGCGTGGGCACCGGGGAGCTGTTTTTT.

Of note for this clonotype: Possible read error: a much larger clone is one base away. V gene TRBV18 combines with J gene TRBJ1-5, with 7 bases aligning to TRBD1. The germline gives CDR1 KGHSH, CDR2 LQKENI. This CDR3 has 15 residues. After removal of 6 bases from V and 3 bases from J, the junction contained 8 bases not matched to a gene. This chain's CDR3 is CASSSTGQINQPQHF. Written as DNA, the CDR3 is TGTGCCAGCTCGTCGACGGGACAGATCAATCAGCCCCAGCATTTT. The full variable domain, its missing parts supplied by reference TRBV18 and TRBJ1-5, is NAGVMQNPRHLVRRRGQEARLRCSPMKGHSHVYWYRQLPEEGLKFMVYLQKENIIDESGMPKERFSAEFPKEGPSILRIQQVVRGDSAAYFCASSSTGQINQPQHFGDGTRLSIL.

Only a few counts were recorded for this clonotype. This may stem from a read error, because a much larger clone lies one nucleotide away. This chain links TRBV7-2 with TRBJ2-1; D might be TRBD1 (5 bases). Germline assignment: CDR1 SGHTA and CDR2 FQGNSA. The V end was cut by 5 bases, the J end by 7 bases, with 27 bases between. The CDR3 has 18 residues. The CDR3 here is CASSPTWGGQLPVNEQFF. The CDR3 region has the DNA TGTGCCAGCAGCCCGACGTGGGGCGGACAATTGCCTGTTAATGAGCAGTTCTTC. Looking up the rest from reference TRBV7-2 and TRBJ2-1 gives the full variable domain: GAGVSQSPSNKVTEKGKDVELRCDPISGHTALYWYRQSLGQGLEFLIYFQGNSAPDKSGLPSDRFSAERTGGSVSTLTIQRTQQEDSAVYLCASSPTWGGQLPVNEQFFGPGTRLTVL.

This clonotype has only a few counts. The chain uses TRBV19 and TRBJ2-1; no firm D call. This CDR3 has 13 residues. CDR1 and CDR2 from the germline V gene are LNHDA and SQIVND (reference sequence). The V gene lost 4 bases and the J gene lost 9 bases, with 13 bases spanning the gap. CDR3 loop: CASSTANAGEQFF. The CDR3, as DNA: TGTGCCAGTAGTACGGCTAACGCAGGTGAGCAGTTCTTC.

J is TRBJ1-5 and V is TRBV6-2 or TRBV6-3, with D unclear. V was trimmed by 4 bases and J by 1 base, leaving 8 bases between them. The CDR3 runs 14 residues. Looked up from germline, CDR1 is MNHEY and CDR2 is SVGEGT. The CDR3 region is CASSWAGSNQPQHF. The CDR3 bases are TGTGCCAGCAGTTGGGCCGGAAGCAATCAGCCCCAGCATTTT.

This clonotype was found many times. The V call is TRBV20-1, the J call TRBJ2-1; D not certain. The V gene lost 5 bases and the J gene lost 2 bases, with 13 bases spanning the gap. Germline V gives CDR1 DFQATT, CDR2 SNEGSKA (reference sequence). The CDR3 contains 14 residues. CDR3 amino acids: CSAPPLEPYNEQFF. CDR3 nucleotides: TGCAGTGCTCCCCCTCTGGAACCCTACAATGAGCAGTTCTTC.

In its sample, this clonotype was seen many times. This sequence joins TRBV28 and TRBJ1-1; D not certain. The germline V gene encodes CDR1 MDHEN and CDR2 SYDVKM. V lost 8 bases and J 5 bases, leaving 15 bases between the germline ends. The CDR3 consists of 13 residues. This CDR3 is CASVSRSVTEAFF. DNA of the CDR3: TGTGCCAGCGTGTCGCGGTCGGTTACTGAAGCTTTCTTT.

Only one count was recorded for this clonotype. The rearrangement joins TRBV27 to TRBJ2-1, with 11 positions matching TRBD2. CDR1 is MNHEY and CDR2 is SMNVEV in the germline V gene (reference sequence). This CDR3 region has 17 residues. V was pared by 0 bases and J by 7 bases, with 8 bases of the junction left unmatched. Here the CDR3 reads CASSLSPSGRRGNEQFF. The CDR3 DNA reads TGTGCCAGCAGTTTATCGCCTAGCGGGAGGAGGGGGAATGAGCAGTTCTTC.

There are a few counts of this clonotype. The gene calls are TRBV7-9 and TRBJ2-3, with D tentatively TRBD2 (5 bases). The CDR3 loop spans 14 amino acids. Trimming took 5 bases from V and 2 from J, leaving 11 bases between them. The V gene's germline CDR1 is SEHNR and CDR2 FQNEAQ (reference sequence). CDR3 loop: CASSKPGYTDTQYF. DNA for the CDR3: TGTGCCAGCAGCAAACCGGGGTACACAGATACGCAGTATTTT.